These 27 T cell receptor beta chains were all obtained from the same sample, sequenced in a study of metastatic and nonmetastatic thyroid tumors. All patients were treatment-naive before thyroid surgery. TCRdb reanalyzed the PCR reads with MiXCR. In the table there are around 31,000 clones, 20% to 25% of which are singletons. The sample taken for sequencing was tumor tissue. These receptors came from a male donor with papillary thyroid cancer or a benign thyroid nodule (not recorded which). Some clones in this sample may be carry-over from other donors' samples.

CDR3 sequence: CAFELAGAYYEQYF. Written as DNA, the CDR3 is TGTGCCTTTGAATTAGCGGGGGCATATTACGAGCAGTACTTC. The chain joins TRBV30 to TRBJ2-7; 9 nucleotides match TRBD2. Germline-derived CDR1 and CDR2 are GTSNPN and SVGIG (reference sequence). The V and J ends lost 7 bases and 4 bases, in that order; junction bases with no gene match: 11. The CDR3 totals 14 residues.

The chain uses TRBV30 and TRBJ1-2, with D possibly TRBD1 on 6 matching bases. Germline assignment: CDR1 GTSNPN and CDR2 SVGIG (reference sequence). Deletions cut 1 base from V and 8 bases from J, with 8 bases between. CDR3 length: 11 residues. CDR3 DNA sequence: TGTGCCTGGAGTGCGGGACAAGGCTACACCTTC. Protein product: CAWSAGQGYTF.

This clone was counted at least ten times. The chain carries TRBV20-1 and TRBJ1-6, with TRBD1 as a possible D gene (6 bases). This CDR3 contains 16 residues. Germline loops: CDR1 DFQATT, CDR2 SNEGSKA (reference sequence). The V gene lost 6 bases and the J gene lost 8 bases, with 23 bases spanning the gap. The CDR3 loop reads CSAPSAGTRLHSPLHF. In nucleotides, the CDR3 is TGCAGTGCGCCATCCGCCGGGACAAGGCTTCATTCACCCCTCCACTTT.

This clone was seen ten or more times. CDR3 sequence: CAWSKYGAYSPLHF. The CDR3 region has the DNA TGTGCCTGGAGTAAGTACGGAGCGTATTCACCCCTCCACTTT. The V and J genes are TRBV30 and TRBJ1-6; unclear D gene. Trimming removed 2 bases at V and 8 bases at J, with 13 bases between. Germline CDR1 is GTSNPN and CDR2 is SVGIG (reference sequence). The CDR3 has 14 amino acids.

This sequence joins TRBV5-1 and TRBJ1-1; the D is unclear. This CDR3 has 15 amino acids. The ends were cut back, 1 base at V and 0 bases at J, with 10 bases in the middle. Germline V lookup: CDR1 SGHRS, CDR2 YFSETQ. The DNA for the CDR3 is TGCGCCAGCAGCTTGCGGGGTGGAATGAACACTGAAGCTTTCTTT. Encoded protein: CASSLRGGMNTEAFF.

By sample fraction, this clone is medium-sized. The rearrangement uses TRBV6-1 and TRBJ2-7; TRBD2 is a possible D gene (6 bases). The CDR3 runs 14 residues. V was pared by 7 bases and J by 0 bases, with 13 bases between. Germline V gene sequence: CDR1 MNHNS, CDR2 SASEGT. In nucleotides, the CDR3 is TGTGCCAGCACCCCGTCCGGGAGCTCCTACGAGCAGTACTTC. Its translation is CASTPSGSSYEQYF.

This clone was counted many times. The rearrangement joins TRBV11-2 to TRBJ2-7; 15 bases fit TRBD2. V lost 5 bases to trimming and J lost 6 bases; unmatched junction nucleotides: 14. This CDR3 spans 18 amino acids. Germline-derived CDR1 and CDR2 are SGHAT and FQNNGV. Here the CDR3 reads CASSPGLAGGPGAPEQYF. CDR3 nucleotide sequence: TGTGCCAGCAGCCCTGGACTAGCGGGAGGGCCAGGGGCACCCGAGCAGTACTTC.

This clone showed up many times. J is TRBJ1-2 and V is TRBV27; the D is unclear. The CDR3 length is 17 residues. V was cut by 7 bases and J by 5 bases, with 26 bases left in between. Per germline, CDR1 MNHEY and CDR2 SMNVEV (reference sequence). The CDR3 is CASKAGLRVPTIYGYTF. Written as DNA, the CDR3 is TGTGCCAGCAAGGCAGGCTTGAGGGTCCCTACGATTTATGGCTACACCTTC.

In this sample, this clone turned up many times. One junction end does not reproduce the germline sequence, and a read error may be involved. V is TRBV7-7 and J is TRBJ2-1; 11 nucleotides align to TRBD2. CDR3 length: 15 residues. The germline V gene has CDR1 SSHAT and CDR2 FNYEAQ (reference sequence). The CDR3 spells CASSRLAGQDGEQFF. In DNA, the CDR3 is TGTGCTAGCAGCAGACTAGCGGGACAGGACGGGGAGCAGTTCTTC. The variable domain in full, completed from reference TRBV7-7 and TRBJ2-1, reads GAGVSQSPRYKVTKRGQDVTLRCDPISSHATLYWYQQALGQGPEFLTYFNYEAQPDKSGLPSDRFSAERPEGSISTLTIQRTEQRDSAMYRCASSRLAGQDGEQFFGPGTRLTVL.

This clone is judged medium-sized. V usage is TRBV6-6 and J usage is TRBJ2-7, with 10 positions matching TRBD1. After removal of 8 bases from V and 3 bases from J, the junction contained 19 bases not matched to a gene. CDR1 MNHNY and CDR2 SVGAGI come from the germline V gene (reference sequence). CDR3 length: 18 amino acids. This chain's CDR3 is CASRSRSSPGTGVYEQYF. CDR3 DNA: TGTGCCAGCCGTTCACGCTCCTCACCCGGGACAGGGGTCTACGAGCAGTACTTC.

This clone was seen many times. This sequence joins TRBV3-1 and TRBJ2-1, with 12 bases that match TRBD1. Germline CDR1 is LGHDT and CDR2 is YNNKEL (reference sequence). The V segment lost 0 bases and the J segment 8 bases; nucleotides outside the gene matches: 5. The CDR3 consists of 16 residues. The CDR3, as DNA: TGTGCCAGCAGCCAAGATCCTGGGACAGGGGGCTATGAGCAGTTCTTC. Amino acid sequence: CASSQDPGTGGYEQFF.

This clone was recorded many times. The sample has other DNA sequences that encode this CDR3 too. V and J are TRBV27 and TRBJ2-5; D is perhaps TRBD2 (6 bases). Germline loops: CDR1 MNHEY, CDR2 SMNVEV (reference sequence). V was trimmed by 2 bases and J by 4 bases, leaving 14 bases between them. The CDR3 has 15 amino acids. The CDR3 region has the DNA TGTGCCAGCAGTTTAGTGGCGGGACGGAGAGAGACCCAGTACTTC. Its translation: CASSLVAGRRETQYF.

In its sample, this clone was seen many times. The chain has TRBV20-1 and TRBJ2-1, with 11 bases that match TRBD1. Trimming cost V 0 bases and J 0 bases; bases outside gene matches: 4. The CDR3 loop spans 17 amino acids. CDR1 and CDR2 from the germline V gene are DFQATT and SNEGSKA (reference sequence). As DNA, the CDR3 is TGCAGTGCTAGAGACCCCGGGACAGGGGGCTCCTACAATGAGCAGTTCTTC. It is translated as CSARDPGTGGSYNEQFF.

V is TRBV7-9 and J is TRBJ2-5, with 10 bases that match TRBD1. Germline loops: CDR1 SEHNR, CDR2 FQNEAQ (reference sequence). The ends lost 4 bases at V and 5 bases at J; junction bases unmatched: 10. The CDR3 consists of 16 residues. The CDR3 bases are TGTGCCAGCAGCTCTATTGACAGGGGGCAAGTTGAGACCCAGTACTTC. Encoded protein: CASSSIDRGQVETQYF.

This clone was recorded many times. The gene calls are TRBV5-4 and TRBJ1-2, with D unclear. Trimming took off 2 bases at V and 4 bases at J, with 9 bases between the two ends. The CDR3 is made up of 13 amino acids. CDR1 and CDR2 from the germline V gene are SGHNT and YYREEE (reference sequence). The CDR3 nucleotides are TGTGCCAGCAGCTTCCCAGACGGCTATGGCTACACCTTC. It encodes CASSFPDGYGYTF.

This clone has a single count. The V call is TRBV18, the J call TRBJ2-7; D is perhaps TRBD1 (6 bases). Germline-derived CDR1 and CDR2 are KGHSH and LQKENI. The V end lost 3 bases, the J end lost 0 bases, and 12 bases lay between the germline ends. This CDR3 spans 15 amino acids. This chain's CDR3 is CASSPMGHASYEQYF. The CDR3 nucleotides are TGTGCCAGCTCACCGATGGGACACGCCTCCTACGAGCAGTACTTC.

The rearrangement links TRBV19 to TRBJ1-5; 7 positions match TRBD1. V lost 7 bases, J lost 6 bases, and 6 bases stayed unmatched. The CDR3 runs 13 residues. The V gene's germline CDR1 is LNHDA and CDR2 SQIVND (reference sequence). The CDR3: CASTDREGQPQHF. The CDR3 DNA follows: TGTGCCAGTACCGACAGGGAAGGTCAGCCCCAGCATTTT.

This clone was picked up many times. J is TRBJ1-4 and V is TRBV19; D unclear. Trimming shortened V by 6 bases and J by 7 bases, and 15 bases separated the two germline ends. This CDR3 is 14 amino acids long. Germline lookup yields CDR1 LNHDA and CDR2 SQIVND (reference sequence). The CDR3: CASRGRSHGEKLFF. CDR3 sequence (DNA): TGTGCCAGTAGAGGGAGGTCTCACGGTGAAAAACTGTTTTTT.

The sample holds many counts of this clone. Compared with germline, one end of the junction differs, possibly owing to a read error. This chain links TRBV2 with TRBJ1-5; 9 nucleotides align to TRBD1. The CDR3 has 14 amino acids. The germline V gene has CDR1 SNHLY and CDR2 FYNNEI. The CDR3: CASSEDRGNQPQHF. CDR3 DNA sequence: TGTGCCAGCAGCGAAGACAGGGGGAATCAGCCCCAGCATTTT. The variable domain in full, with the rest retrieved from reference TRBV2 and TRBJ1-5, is EPEVTQTPSHQVTQMGQEVILRCVPISNHLYFYWYRQILGQKVEFLVSFYNNEISEKSEIFDDQFSVERPDGSNFTLKIRSTKLEDSAMYFCASSEDRGNQPQHFGDGTRLSIL.

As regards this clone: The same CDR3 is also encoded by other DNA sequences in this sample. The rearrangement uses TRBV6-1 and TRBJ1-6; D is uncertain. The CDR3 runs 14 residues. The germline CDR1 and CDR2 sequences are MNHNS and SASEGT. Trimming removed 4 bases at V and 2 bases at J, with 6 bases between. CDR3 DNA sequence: TGTGCCAGCAGTGCCGGGCCCTATAATTCACCCCTCCACTTT. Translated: CASSAGPYNSPLHF.

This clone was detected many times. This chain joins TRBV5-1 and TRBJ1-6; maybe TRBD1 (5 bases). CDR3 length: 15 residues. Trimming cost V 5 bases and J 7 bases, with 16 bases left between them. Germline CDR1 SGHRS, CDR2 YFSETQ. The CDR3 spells CASRVSRDPNSPLHF. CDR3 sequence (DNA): TGCGCCAGCAGAGTTTCCCGGGACCCAAATTCACCCCTCCACTTT.

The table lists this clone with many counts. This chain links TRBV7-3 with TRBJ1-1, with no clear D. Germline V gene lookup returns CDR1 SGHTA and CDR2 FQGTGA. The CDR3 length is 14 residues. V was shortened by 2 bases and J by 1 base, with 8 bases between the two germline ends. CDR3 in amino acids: CASSLGRENTEAFF. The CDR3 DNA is TGTGCCAGCAGCTTAGGACGGGAGAACACTGAAGCTTTCTTT.

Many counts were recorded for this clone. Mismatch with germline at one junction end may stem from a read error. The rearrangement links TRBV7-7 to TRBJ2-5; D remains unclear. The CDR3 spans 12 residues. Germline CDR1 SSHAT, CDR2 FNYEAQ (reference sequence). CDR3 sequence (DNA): TGTGCTAGCAGCCGGATGGGAGAGACCCAGTACTTC. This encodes CASSRMGETQYF.

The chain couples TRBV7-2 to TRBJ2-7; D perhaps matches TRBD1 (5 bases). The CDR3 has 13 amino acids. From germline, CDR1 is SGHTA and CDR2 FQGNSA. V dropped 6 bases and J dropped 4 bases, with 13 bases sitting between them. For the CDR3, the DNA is TGTGCCAGCAGATATAGGGGATCGTACGAGCAGTACTTC. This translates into CASRYRGSYEQYF.

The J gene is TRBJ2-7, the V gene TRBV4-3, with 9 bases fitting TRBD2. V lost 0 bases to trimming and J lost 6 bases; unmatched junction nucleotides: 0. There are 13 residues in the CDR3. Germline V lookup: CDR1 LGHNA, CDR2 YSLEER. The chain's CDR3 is CASSQDSGSEQYF. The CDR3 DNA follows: TGCGCCAGCAGCCAAGATAGCGGGAGCGAGCAGTACTTC.

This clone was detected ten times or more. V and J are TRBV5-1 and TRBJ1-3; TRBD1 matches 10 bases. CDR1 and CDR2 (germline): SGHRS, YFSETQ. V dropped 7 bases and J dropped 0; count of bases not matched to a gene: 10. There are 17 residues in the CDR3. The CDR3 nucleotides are TGCGCCAGCCGATTGACAGGGGGCCTATTCTCTGGAAACACCATATATTTT. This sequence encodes CASRLTGGLFSGNTIYF. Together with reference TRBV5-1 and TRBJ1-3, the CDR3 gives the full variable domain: KAGVTQTPRYLIKTRGQQVTLSCSPISGHRSVSWYQQTPGQGLQFLFEYFSETQRNKGNFPGRFSGRQFSNSRSEMNVSTLELGDSALYLCASRLTGGLFSGNTIYFGEGSWLTVV.

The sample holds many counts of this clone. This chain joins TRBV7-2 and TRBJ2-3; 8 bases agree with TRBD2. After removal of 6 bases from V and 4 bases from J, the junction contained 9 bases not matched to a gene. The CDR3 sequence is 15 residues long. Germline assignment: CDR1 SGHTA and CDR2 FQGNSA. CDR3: CASSWGAGEADTQYF. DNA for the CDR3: TGTGCCAGCAGTTGGGGAGCGGGAGAGGCAGATACGCAGTATTTT.